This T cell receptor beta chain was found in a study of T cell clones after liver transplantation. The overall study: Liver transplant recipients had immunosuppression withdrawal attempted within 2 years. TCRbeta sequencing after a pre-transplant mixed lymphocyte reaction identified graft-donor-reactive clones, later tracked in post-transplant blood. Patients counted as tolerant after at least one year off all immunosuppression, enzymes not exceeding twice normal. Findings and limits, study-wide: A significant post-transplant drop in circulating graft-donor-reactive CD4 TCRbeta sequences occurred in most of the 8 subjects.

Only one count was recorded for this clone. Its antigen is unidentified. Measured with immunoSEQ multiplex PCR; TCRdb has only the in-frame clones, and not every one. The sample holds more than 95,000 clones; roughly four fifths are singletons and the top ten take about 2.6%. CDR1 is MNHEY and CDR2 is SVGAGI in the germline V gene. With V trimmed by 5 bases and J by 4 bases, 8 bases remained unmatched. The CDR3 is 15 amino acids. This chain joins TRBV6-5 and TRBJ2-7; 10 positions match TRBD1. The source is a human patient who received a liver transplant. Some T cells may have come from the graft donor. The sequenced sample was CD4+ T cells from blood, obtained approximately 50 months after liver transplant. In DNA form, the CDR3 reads TGTGCCAGCAGTGCCGGGACAGGGGCTCCTTACGAGCAGTACTTC. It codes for CASSAGTGAPYEQYF.